Detailed here is one TCR beta chain. This CDR3 region has 18 residues. Germline V lookup: CDR1 KGHSH, CDR2 LQKENI. Trimming cost V 4 bases and J 0 bases; bases outside gene matches: 13. These data come from a study of blood T cell repertoires in COVID-19. As for the study in general: T cells, B-cell-depleted T cells, or PBMCs provided the cDNA or gDNA that served as material.

Profiled with immunoSEQ multiplex PCR; TCRdb holds only in-frame clones, not every one. The repertoire holds some 120,000 clones, with about 90% as singletons. Sequenced input: peripheral blood. The clonotype originates from a woman aged 55-70 years with acute or convalescent COVID-19. V gene TRBV18 combines with J gene TRBJ2-3; the match to TRBD1 covers 7 bases. This CDR3 reads CASSLNRGQTSSTDTQYF. CDR3 coding DNA: TGTGCCAGCTCACTAAACCGGGGACAGACATCTAGCACAGATACGCAGTATTTT.